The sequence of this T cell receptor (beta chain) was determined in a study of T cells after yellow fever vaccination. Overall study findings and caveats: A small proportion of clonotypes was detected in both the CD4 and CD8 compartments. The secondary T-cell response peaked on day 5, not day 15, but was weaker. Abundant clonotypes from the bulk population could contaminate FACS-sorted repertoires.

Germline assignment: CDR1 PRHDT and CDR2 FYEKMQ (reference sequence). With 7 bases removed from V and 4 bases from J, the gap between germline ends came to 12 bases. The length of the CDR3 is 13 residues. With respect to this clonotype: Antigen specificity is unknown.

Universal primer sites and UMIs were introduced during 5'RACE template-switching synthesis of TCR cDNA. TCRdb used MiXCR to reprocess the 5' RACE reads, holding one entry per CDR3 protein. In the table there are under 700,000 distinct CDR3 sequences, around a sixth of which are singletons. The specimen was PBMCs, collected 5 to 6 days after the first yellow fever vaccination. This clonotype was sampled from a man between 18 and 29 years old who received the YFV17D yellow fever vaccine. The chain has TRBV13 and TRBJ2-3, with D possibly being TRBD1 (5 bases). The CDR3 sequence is CASTSRGADTQYF. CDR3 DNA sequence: TGTGCCAGCACCTCTAGGGGCGCAGATACGCAGTATTTT.